Listed here are 32 T cell receptor beta chains from one sample, sequenced in a study of cytomegalovirus exposure and HLA in healthy donors. Primers: 60 Vbeta forward and 13 Jbeta reverse. The data were produced by immunoSEQ multiplex PCR, yet TCRdb's version contains in-frame clones alone and is incomplete. This sample has 150,000 to 200,000 clones, with roughly 88% found just once. Sample: PBMCs. All receptors come from a man in his fifties in good health and CMV-seropositive.

The chain employs TRBV4-1 and TRBJ1-1, with 10 bases fitting TRBD1. V lost 1 base, J lost 8 bases, and 7 bases stayed unmatched. CDR1 and CDR2 (germline): MGHRA, YSYEKL. The CDR3 runs to 15 residues. The CDR3 protein is CASSQVRTGGSEAFF. For the CDR3, the DNA is TGCGCCAGCAGCCAAGTCCGGACAGGGGGATCAGAAGCTTTCTTT.

CDR3 protein: CASSLMVAGEEQFF. The CDR3, as DNA: TGTGCCAGCAGCTTAATGGTAGCGGGAGAGGAGCAGTTCTTC. The chain carries TRBV7-9 and TRBJ2-1; 9 bases fit TRBD2. The germline V gene has CDR1 SEHNR and CDR2 FQNEAQ (reference sequence). This CDR3 has 14 residues. With V trimmed by 2 bases and J by 10 bases, 6 bases remained unmatched.

This clone was observed many times. This CDR3 reads CASSLCEVCEQYV. CDR3 bases: TGTGCCAGCAGTTTATGTGAGGTCTGCGAGCAGTACGTC. The chain couples TRBV27 to TRBJ2-7; no firm D call. Germline V gene sequence: CDR1 MNHEY, CDR2 SMNVEV (reference sequence). The CDR3 consists of 13 residues. The V and J ends lost 1 base and 6 bases respectively, with 10 bases between them.

CDR3 sequence: CATSSTPPGTAGYTF. For the CDR3, the DNA is TGTGCCACCAGCTCGACCCCACCGGGGACAGCTGGCTACACCTTC. The chain employs TRBV15 and TRBJ1-2, with 7 bases aligning to TRBD1. This CDR3 is built from 15 residues. With 5 bases clipped from V and 7 bases from J, the junction kept 13 bases outside the gene matches. CDR1 and CDR2 from the germline V gene are LNHNV and YYDKDF (reference sequence).

The chain recombines TRBV6-5 with TRBJ2-7; D tentatively fits TRBD1 or TRBD2 (6 bases each). CDR1 and CDR2 (germline): MNHEY, SVGAGI. Trimming cost V 4 bases and J 7 bases, with 11 bases left between them. CDR3 length equals 12 residues. DNA of the CDR3: TGTGCCAGCAGTTCTGGAGGGGGGGAGCAGTACGTC. Translating gives CASSSGGGEQYV.

The rearrangement uses TRBV7-9 and TRBJ1-1; possibly TRBD1 for D (6 bases). The CDR3 runs 14 residues. Germline V gives CDR1 SEHNR, CDR2 FQNEAQ (reference sequence). The V gene lost 0 bases and the J gene lost 4 bases, with 9 bases spanning the gap. In nucleotides, the CDR3 is TGTGCCAGCAGCTTAGCTCTGGGGGCCACTGAAGCTTTCTTT. Its protein product is CASSLALGATEAFF.

The chain joins TRBV5-1 to TRBJ2-3, with D unresolved. The CDR3 sequence is 14 residues long. The germline V and J ends were trimmed by 5 bases and 1 base, with 11 bases remaining between them. Germline lookup yields CDR1 SGHRS and CDR2 YFSETQ. CDR3 residues: CASSLRSGTDTQYF. The CDR3 nucleotides read TGCGCCAGCAGTCTCCGATCGGGCACAGATACGCAGTATTTT.

V gene TRBV9 combines with J gene TRBJ1-6; TRBD1 matches at 8 bases. The CDR3 length is 15 residues. Looked up from germline, CDR1 is SGDLS and CDR2 is YYNGEE. The V gene end was trimmed by 4 bases and the J gene end by 8 bases; junction bases not matched to a gene: 8. The CDR3 is CASSPGQGKDSPLHF. For the CDR3, the DNA is TGTGCCAGCAGCCCTGGACAGGGCAAGGATTCACCCCTCCACTTT.

The V and J genes are TRBV6-5 and TRBJ2-5, with D perhaps matching TRBD1 (5 bases). The CDR3 covers 14 residues. From germline, CDR1 is MNHEY and CDR2 SVGAGI. V shed 2 bases and J shed 2 bases, with 9 bases lying between them. The CDR3 sequence: CASSYTGPQETQYF. CDR3 bases: TGTGCCAGCAGTTACACAGGTCCTCAAGAGACCCAGTACTTC.

This sequence joins TRBV5-1 and TRBJ1-2; D call uncertain. Germline loops: CDR1 SGHRS, CDR2 YFSETQ. This CDR3 comprises 13 residues. Trimming stripped 4 bases from V and 3 bases from J, with 10 bases between. The CDR3 reads CASSKTSDYGYTF. DNA of the CDR3: TGCGCCAGCAGCAAAACCAGCGACTATGGCTACACCTTC.

The CDR3 region has the DNA TGTGCCAGCAGCGTAGACAGGGACTATGGCTACACCTTC. Translated, it gives CASSVDRDYGYTF. This rearrangement joins TRBV9 to TRBJ1-2; D is possibly TRBD1 (6 bases). Germline loops: CDR1 SGDLS, CDR2 YYNGEE. CDR3 length: 13 residues. Trimming cost V 0 bases and J 3 bases, with 6 bases left between them. The whole variable domain, remainder taken from reference TRBV9 and TRBJ1-2, is DSGVTQTPKHLITATGQRVTLRCSPRSGDLSVYWYQQSLDQGLQFLIQYYNGEERAKGNILERFSAQQFPDLHSELNLSSLELGDSALYFCASSVDRDYGYTFGSGTRLTVV.

The rearrangement joins TRBV19 to TRBJ2-7; possible D gene TRBD1, 6 bases. Germline values: CDR1 LNHDA, CDR2 SQIVND (reference sequence). The CDR3 consists of 14 residues. Trimming took off 4 bases at V and 4 bases at J, with 14 bases between the two ends. The CDR3 region is CASSTWDTQYEQYF. In nucleotides, the CDR3 is TGTGCCAGTAGTACCTGGGACACACAATACGAGCAGTACTTC.

The chain couples TRBV5-4 to TRBJ2-1; possible D gene TRBD1, 6 bases. CDR3 length: 15 residues. Trimming shortened V by 3 bases and J by 5 bases, and 15 bases separated the two germline ends. CDR1 is SGHNT and CDR2 is YYREEE in the germline V gene (reference sequence). CDR3 protein: CASSSTGGLDNEQFF. The CDR3 region has the DNA TGTGCCAGCAGCTCGACAGGTGGGCTAGACAATGAGCAGTTCTTC.

This rearrangement joins TRBV5-6 to TRBJ2-2; 7 positions agree with TRBD2. The V segment lost 5 bases and the J segment 4 bases; nucleotides outside the gene matches: 2. CDR3 length equals 13 residues. From germline, CDR1 is SGHDT and CDR2 YYEEEE. CDR3 amino acids: CASRGGRTGELFF. CDR3 bases: TGTGCCAGCAGGGGAGGGCGCACCGGGGAGCTGTTTTTT. Full variable domain (rest looked up from reference TRBV5-6 and TRBJ2-2): DAGVTQSPTHLIKTRGQQVTLRCSPKSGHDTVSWYQQALGQGPQFIFQYYEEEERQRGNFPDRFSGHQFPNYSSELNVNALLLGDSALYLCASRGGRTGELFFGEGSRLTVL.

The sample holds a few counts of this clone. The chain has TRBV6-5 and TRBJ1-3; perhaps TRBD1 as D (5 bases). Germline V gene sequence: CDR1 MNHEY, CDR2 SVGAGI. V lost 8 bases and J lost 2, with 7 bases in between. This CDR3 has 12 amino acids. The CDR3 coding sequence is TGTGCCAGCCGGGGGGCTGGAAACACCATATATTTT. This codes for CASRGAGNTIYF.

CDR3 residues: CASSEGLAGRGTQYF. CDR3 bases: TGCGCCAGCAGTGAGGGACTAGCGGGAAGGGGTACGCAGTATTTT. The chain uses TRBV10-1 and TRBJ2-3; 12 bases match TRBD2. Germline loops: CDR1 WNHNN, CDR2 SYGVQD (reference sequence). The trim removed 2 bases at V and 8 bases at J, leaving 5 bases unmatched. The CDR3 has 15 amino acids.

In this sample, this clone turned up a few times. The chain links TRBV6-5 to TRBJ1-5; D ambiguous. V was shortened by 8 bases and J by 2 bases, with 10 bases between the two germline ends. The CDR3 is 13 residues long. Germline CDR1 and CDR2: MNHEY and SVGAGI. The CDR3 spells CASRRDRNQPQHF. Here the CDR3 DNA reads TGTGCCAGCCGTAGAGATCGCAATCAGCCCCAGCATTTT.

This sequence joins TRBV27 and TRBJ2-2; TRBD1 might be the D (5 bases). The germline CDR1 and CDR2 sequences are MNHEY and SMNVEV (reference sequence). Deletions cut 3 bases from V and 6 bases from J, with 11 bases between. CDR3 size: 14 residues. This CDR3 reads CASSFPRQSGELFF. As DNA, the CDR3 is TGTGCCAGCAGTTTCCCTAGACAGTCCGGGGAGCTGTTTTTT.

The gene calls are TRBV5-1 and TRBJ2-2; D perhaps matches TRBD2 (6 bases). V was clipped by 4 bases and J by 10 bases, with 17 bases between them. Germline CDR1 reads SGHRS; CDR2 reads YFSETQ. CDR3 size: 14 residues. In DNA form, the CDR3 reads TGCGCCAGCAGCCCGGGAGTAGGACGAGAGGAGCTGTTTTTT. Residues: CASSPGVGREELFF.

The genes are TRBV6-1 and TRBJ2-7; 8 nucleotides match TRBD2. The CDR3 totals 15 residues. V lost 5 bases to trimming and J lost 0 bases; unmatched junction nucleotides: 6. In germline, CDR1 is MNHNS, CDR2 SASEGT. CDR3 in amino acids: CASSPRGGSSYEQYF. For the CDR3, the DNA is TGTGCCAGCAGTCCCCGGGGGGGCAGCTCCTACGAGCAGTACTTC.

The V call is TRBV2, the J call TRBJ1-5; 8 bases agree with TRBD1. The ends lost 4 bases at V and 3 bases at J; junction bases unmatched: 5. The CDR3 extends over 15 amino acids. Germline V gene lookup returns CDR1 SNHLY and CDR2 FYNNEI. The CDR3 loop is CASSGQGLNNQPQHF. DNA of the CDR3: TGTGCCAGCAGTGGACAGGGGCTTAACAATCAGCCCCAGCATTTT.

This clone occurred once. The V call is TRBV6-5, the J call TRBJ1-5, with 7 bases lining up with TRBD1. J gave up 1 base and V 6 bases, and 3 bases lay outside the gene matches. Germline-derived CDR1 and CDR2 are MNHEY and SVGAGI. CDR3 size: 14 residues. The CDR3 DNA sequence: TGTGCCAGCAGATCAGGGGGAAGCAATCAGCCCCAGCATTTT. Encoded protein: CASRSGGSNQPQHF.

This chain uses TRBV30 with TRBJ1-2; a possible D gene is TRBD1 (5 bases). The V end lost 3 bases, the J end lost 1 base, and 9 bases lay between the germline ends. In germline, CDR1 is GTSNPN, CDR2 SVGIG (reference sequence). This CDR3 region has 13 residues. The CDR3 is CAWREGFNYGYTF. As DNA, the CDR3 is TGTGCCTGGAGGGAGGGGTTTAACTATGGCTACACCTTC.

This clone was seen a handful of times. The chain couples TRBV6-5 to TRBJ2-1; tentatively, D is TRBD2 (5 bases). Looked up from germline, CDR1 is MNHEY and CDR2 is SVGAGI. Trimming pared 10 bases from V and 7 bases from J, leaving 14 bases between. The CDR3 spans 12 residues. Written as DNA, the CDR3 is TGTGCCACCCGGCGGGCTGATAATGAGCAGTTCTTC. It translates to CATRRADNEQFF.

The chain uses TRBV19 and TRBJ1-1; the match to TRBD1 covers 8 bases. From germline, CDR1 is LNHDA and CDR2 SQIVND (reference sequence). The CDR3 consists of 13 residues. Trimming took 8 bases from V and 6 from J; bases not matched to a gene: 8. CDR3 in amino acids: CASWTGRVAEAFF. In nucleotides, the CDR3 is TGTGCCAGTTGGACAGGGAGAGTTGCTGAAGCTTTCTTT.

The V call is TRBV19, the J call TRBJ1-1; 7 nucleotides agree with TRBD1. CDR3 length: 13 amino acids. Unmatched junction bases numbered 6, after V lost 7 bases and J lost 4 bases. Germline CDR1 is LNHDA and CDR2 is SQIVND (reference sequence). CDR3 nucleotides: TGTGCCAGTACCGACAGGGTGCGCACTGAAGCTTTCTTT. This encodes CASTDRVRTEAFF.

In its sample, this clone was seen a few times. The rearrangement uses TRBV5-1 and TRBJ2-4; no clear D. CDR3 length: 16 residues. V lost 4 bases, J lost 1 base, and 15 bases lay in between. Looked up from germline, CDR1 is SGHRS and CDR2 is YFSETQ. The CDR3 coding sequence is TGCGCCAGCAGCGTTACTTTTGAGGTGGCCAAAAACATTCAGTACTTC. It specifies CASSVTFEVAKNIQYF.

The chain recombines TRBV7-9 with TRBJ2-2; no definite D call. The CDR3 is 14 amino acids. V was trimmed by 5 bases and J by 5 bases, leaving 12 bases between them. Germline V gene lookup returns CDR1 SEHNR and CDR2 FQNEAQ (reference sequence). CDR3 DNA: TGTGCCAGCAGCCCAAGAAAGGAGACCGGGGAGCTGTTTTTT. Its protein is CASSPRKETGELFF.

The V and J genes are TRBV9 and TRBJ1-4; 9 nucleotides line up with TRBD1. This CDR3 comprises 16 residues. Germline CDR1 is SGDLS and CDR2 is YYNGEE. With V trimmed by 3 bases and J by 4 bases, 7 bases remained unmatched. Here the CDR3 DNA reads TGTGCCAGCAGCGAGGGTTCGACAGGGGGTAATGAAAAACTGTTTTTT. This gives the protein CASSEGSTGGNEKLFF.

The chain has TRBV5-6 and TRBJ1-1; D not certain. This CDR3 is 17 amino acids long. The germline gives CDR1 SGHDT, CDR2 YYEEEE. The V end was cut by 0 bases, the J end by 0 bases, with 15 bases between. The CDR3 DNA is TGTGCCAGCAGCTTGGACATCGGAGGATATATGAACACTGAAGCTTTCTTT. Protein: CASSLDIGGYMNTEAFF. Variable domain in full (rest from reference TRBV5-6 and TRBJ1-1): DAGVTQSPTHLIKTRGQQVTLRCSPKSGHDTVSWYQQALGQGPQFIFQYYEEEERQRGNFPDRFSGHQFPNYSSELNVNALLLGDSALYLCASSLDIGGYMNTEAFFGQGTRLTVV.

V is TRBV5-4 and J is TRBJ2-7; 8 nucleotides match TRBD1. CDR3 length: 16 amino acids. Trimming removed 4 bases from V and 2 bases from J; junction bases left unmatched: 11. CDR1 is SGHNT and CDR2 is YYREEE in the germline V gene (reference sequence). CDR3 nucleotides: TGTGCCAGCAGCGGCGGACAGGACAGGGCCACCTACGAGCAGTACTTC. Translated, it gives CASSGGQDRATYEQYF.

This clone has a single count. This chain links TRBV5-6 with TRBJ2-3; 12 bases fit TRBD1. The CDR3 consists of 16 residues. The germline V gene encodes CDR1 SGHDT and CDR2 YYEEEE. V trimming: 3 bases; J trimming: 6 bases; junction bases outside the gene matches: 8. DNA of the CDR3: TGTGCCAGCAGCTGGAACCGGGACAGGGGGCAGGATACGCAGTATTTT. Residues: CASSWNRDRGQDTQYF.